These 32 T cell receptor beta chains share one sample of origin, sequenced in a study of CD8+ T cells in alopecia areata. The treatment was: oral pan-JAK inhibitor, 5-10 mg twice daily. Sequencing relied on a cDNA template that was reverse transcribed from extracted RNA. Method: immunoSEQ multiplex PCR; TCRdb's copy keeps in-frame clones and lacks some. This repertoire shows roughly 200,000 clones, 50% to 60% found once; its top ten account for 3.3%. The material was CD4+ T cells sorted from blood, obtained at week 4, from a patient treated with tofacitinib. These receptor sequences come from a human donor with alopecia areata.

The CDR3 nucleotides are TGTGCCAGCAGTGAGGCCGGACAGGGGAAAGCTTTCTTT. It is translated as CASSEAGQGKAFF. This sequence joins TRBV25-1 and TRBJ1-1, with 9 bases aligning to TRBD1. There are 13 residues in the CDR3. Germline V lookup: CDR1 MGHDK, CDR2 SYGVNS. The J segment lost 9 bases and the V segment lost 3 bases, leaving 5 bases of the junction unmatched.

The chain joins TRBV30 to TRBJ2-3; D gene unclear. The CDR3 contains 13 residues. From germline, CDR1 is GTSNPN and CDR2 SVGIG (reference sequence). Trimming removed 0 bases at V and 4 bases at J, with 8 bases between. In DNA form, the CDR3 reads TGTGCCTGGAGTGTCAAGGGTGCAGATACGCAGTATTTT. Its translation: CAWSVKGADTQYF.

This chain connects TRBV15 to TRBJ2-3; D gene uncertain. The CDR3 runs to 15 residues. Germline values: CDR1 LNHNV, CDR2 YYDKDF (reference sequence). V gave up 0 bases and J gave up 0 bases, with 7 bases separating them. This chain's CDR3 is CATSRDGQSTDTQYF. CDR3 sequence (DNA): TGTGCCACCAGCAGAGATGGGCAGAGCACAGATACGCAGTATTTT.

The chain is built from TRBV29-1 and TRBJ1-2; tentatively, D is TRBD1 (6 bases). V was clipped by 0 bases and J by 2 bases, with 13 bases between them. CDR3 size: 15 residues. Looked up from germline, CDR1 is SQVTM and CDR2 is ANQGSEA. This CDR3 reads CSVEDVRTENYGYTF. The CDR3 bases are TGCAGCGTTGAAGATGTCAGGACAGAAAACTATGGCTACACCTTC.

The chain is built from TRBV5-1 and TRBJ2-5; TRBD1 is a possible D gene (6 bases). V was pared by 6 bases and J by 2 bases, with 14 bases between. There are 14 residues in the CDR3. Germline CDR1 is SGHRS and CDR2 is YFSETQ. The CDR3 DNA reads as TGCGCCAGCAAGCTGGACAGCGCTCAAGAGACCCAGTACTTC. Residues: CASKLDSAQETQYF. Supplemented by reference TRBV5-1 and TRBJ2-5, the full variable domain reads KAGVTQTPRYLIKTRGQQVTLSCSPISGHRSVSWYQQTPGQGLQFLFEYFSETQRNKGNFPGRFSGRQFSNSRSEMNVSTLELGDSALYLCASKLDSAQETQYFGPGTRLLVL.

The chain couples TRBV10-3 to TRBJ1-1; no reliable D call. This CDR3 comprises 16 residues. Germline V CDR1 and CDR2: ENHRY, SYGVKD. V lost 0 bases to trimming and J lost 7 bases, with 18 bases between them. In DNA form, the CDR3 reads TGTGCCATCAGTGAGTCGATTGCCCAATCCGGAGGTGAAGCTTTCTTT. It translates to CAISESIAQSGGEAFF.

The gene calls are TRBV5-1 and TRBJ2-7, with TRBD2 matching over 13 bases. Trimming at V came to 5 bases and at J to 4 bases, leaving 6 bases not matched to a gene. The CDR3 spans 15 residues. Germline lookup yields CDR1 SGHRS and CDR2 YFSETQ. Here the CDR3 reads CASSLRTSGGYEQYF. The CDR3 DNA reads TGCGCCAGCAGTTTGCGGACTAGCGGGGGATACGAGCAGTACTTC.

Only a few counts were recorded for this clone. Other DNA sequences in this sample translate to the same CDR3. This chain uses TRBV2 with TRBJ2-5; no reliable D call. The CDR3 extends over 11 amino acids. Germline lookup yields CDR1 SNHLY and CDR2 FYNNEI. V lost 6 bases, J lost 1 base, and 3 bases lay in between. This CDR3 is CASSPQETQYF. DNA of the CDR3: TGTGCCAGCAGCCCCCAAGAGACCCAGTACTTC.

This clone was seen more than once but under ten times. CDR3 protein: CASSVSDGSSYEQYF. In DNA, the CDR3 is TGTGCCAGCAGTGTTTCAGACGGGAGCTCCTACGAGCAGTACTTC. The rearrangement uses TRBV2 and TRBJ2-7; TRBD2 is a possible D gene (6 bases). The CDR3 consists of 15 residues. The germline CDR1 and CDR2 sequences are SNHLY and FYNNEI. Trimming stripped 4 bases from V and 0 bases from J, with 13 bases between.

The chain couples TRBV29-1 to TRBJ2-3; maybe TRBD1 (6 bases). The V end lost 7 bases, the J end lost 0 bases, and 14 bases lay between the germline ends. In germline, CDR1 is SQVTM, CDR2 ANQGSEA. The CDR3 is 14 amino acids. CDR3 in amino acids: CSASNQGSTDTQYF. The CDR3 DNA is TGCAGCGCTTCCAATCAGGGGAGCACAGATACGCAGTATTTT.

This clone was observed a few times. The CDR3 DNA follows: TGTGCCAGCAGTCCATGGGAGGTGGGGAGAGATACGGAGACCCAGTACTTC. Its translation: CASSPWEVGRDTETQYF. J is TRBJ2-5 and V is TRBV28; TRBD2 is a possible D gene (6 bases). The V gene lost 5 bases and the J gene lost 5 bases, with 24 bases spanning the gap. This CDR3 contains 17 residues. Germline loops: CDR1 MDHEN, CDR2 SYDVKM.

The CDR3 protein is CSAIAYNEQFF. The CDR3 DNA sequence: TGCAGTGCTATTGCCTACAATGAGCAGTTCTTC. The genes are TRBV20-1 and TRBJ2-1; the D is unclear. This CDR3 is 11 amino acids long. The germline V and J ends were trimmed by 4 bases and 2 bases, with 3 bases remaining between them. Germline-derived CDR1 and CDR2 are DFQATT and SNEGSKA (reference sequence).

This clone was seen more than once but under ten times. This chain joins TRBV6-5 and TRBJ1-1, with 7 bases aligning to TRBD1. Germline CDR1 reads MNHEY; CDR2 reads SVGAGI. The length of the CDR3 is 13 residues. The J segment lost 5 bases and the V segment lost 6 bases, leaving 6 bases of the junction unmatched. CDR3 nucleotide sequence: TGTGCCAGCAGAAGACAGGGCGGGACTGAAGCTTTCTTT. Its protein is CASRRQGGTEAFF.

V gene TRBV2 combines with J gene TRBJ2-5; D ambiguous. Deletions cut 1 base from V and 7 bases from J, with 16 bases between. The CDR3 contains 15 residues. The germline V gene encodes CDR1 SNHLY and CDR2 FYNNEI. CDR3 nucleotide sequence: TGTGCCAGCAGTGAAGGCTGGGCCCGCCAGGCGACCCAGTACTTC. Amino acids: CASSEGWARQATQYF. Full variable domain (remainder filled in from reference TRBV2 and TRBJ2-5): EPEVTQTPSHQVTQMGQEVILRCVPISNHLYFYWYRQILGQKVEFLVSFYNNEISEKSEIFDDQFSVERPDGSNFTLKIRSTKLEDSAMYFCASSEGWARQATQYFGPGTRLLVL.

This clone was recorded only once. The V call is TRBV29-1, the J call TRBJ2-1; maybe TRBD2 (6 bases). Germline V gene sequence: CDR1 SQVTM, CDR2 ANQGSEA. The CDR3 has 14 amino acids. V lost 4 bases to trimming and J lost 4 bases, with 14 bases between them. CDR3 amino acids: CSVAGERAYNEQFF. The DNA of the CDR3 is TGCAGCGTTGCGGGAGAGCGGGCATACAATGAGCAGTTCTTC.

This clone showed up just a few times. The chain recombines TRBV9 with TRBJ2-3; D is unresolved. The CDR3 sequence is 14 residues long. The V gene's germline CDR1 is SGDLS and CDR2 YYNGEE. The V end was cut by 0 bases, the J end by 6 bases, with 11 bases between. The CDR3 bases are TGTGCCAGCAGCGTAGGAGGTAGGGTGGATACGCAGTATTTT. Amino acids: CASSVGGRVDTQYF.

This chain links TRBV7-2 with TRBJ1-3, with TRBD1 as a possible D gene (5 bases). Per the germline V gene, CDR1 is SGHTA and CDR2 is FQGNSA. V was pared by 5 bases and J by 7 bases, with 18 bases between. The CDR3 length is 15 residues. The CDR3 bases are TGTGCCAGCAGCCCCGAGACAGTGTCGAGTAACACCATATATTTT. This translates into CASSPETVSSNTIYF. The full variable domain, with the rest looked up from reference TRBV7-2 and TRBJ1-3, is GAGVSQSPSNKVTEKGKDVELRCDPISGHTALYWYRQSLGQGLEFLIYFQGNSAPDKSGLPSDRFSAERTGGSVSTLTIQRTQQEDSAVYLCASSPETVSSNTIYFGEGSWLTVV.

The chain carries TRBV5-1 and TRBJ2-3; TRBD1 matches at 10 bases. CDR3 length equals 13 residues. From germline, CDR1 is SGHRS and CDR2 YFSETQ. V was pared by 6 bases and J by 5 bases, with 3 bases of the junction left unmatched. Written as DNA, the CDR3 is TGCGCCAGCACGACAGGGGGCGTAGATACGCAGTATTTT. This sequence encodes CASTTGGVDTQYF.

The J gene is TRBJ2-7, the V gene TRBV28; D is unresolved. Germline CDR1 MDHEN, CDR2 SYDVKM. Trimming took 4 bases from V and 5 from J, leaving 12 bases between them. The CDR3 has 13 residues. CDR3 DNA: TGTGCCAGCAGTTCACCACTACATCACGAGCAGTACTTC. It translates to CASSSPLHHEQYF.

The chain links TRBV30 to TRBJ1-1, with D unclear. CDR3 size: 12 residues. V lost 2 bases and J 3 bases, leaving 7 bases between the germline ends. Germline lookup yields CDR1 GTSNPN and CDR2 SVGIG (reference sequence). For the CDR3, the DNA is TGTGCCTGGAGTCTGAGATACACTGAAGCTTTCTTT. The encoded protein is CAWSLRYTEAFF.

This clone has more than one count but fewer than ten. The gene calls are TRBV4-3 and TRBJ1-3; no definite D call. Per germline, CDR1 LGHNA and CDR2 YSLEER. This CDR3 has 15 residues. V was clipped by 2 bases and J by 4 bases, with 12 bases between them. The CDR3 nucleotides are TGCGCCAGCAGCCAAAAGGCGAATTCGGGAAACACCATATATTTT. This encodes CASSQKANSGNTIYF.

CDR3 loop: CASSEGGRAGNTIYF. Written as DNA, the CDR3 is TGTGCCAGCAGTGAAGGAGGCAGAGCCGGAAACACCATATATTTT. This chain connects TRBV2 to TRBJ1-3; D remains ambiguous. The V gene's germline CDR1 is SNHLY and CDR2 FYNNEI. This CDR3 is built from 15 residues. V lost 1 base, J lost 4 bases, and 11 bases lay in between. The full variable domain, completed using reference TRBV2 and TRBJ1-3, is EPEVTQTPSHQVTQMGQEVILRCVPISNHLYFYWYRQILGQKVEFLVSFYNNEISEKSEIFDDQFSVERPDGSNFTLKIRSTKLEDSAMYFCASSEGGRAGNTIYFGEGSWLTVV.

The chain recombines TRBV6-6 with TRBJ2-2; 16 bases are shared with TRBD2. CDR3 length equals 15 residues. The germline V gene encodes CDR1 MNHNY and CDR2 SVGAGI (reference sequence). Losses at the gene ends were 2 bases for V and 13 bases for J; bases not matched to a gene: 4. The CDR3: CASSYGTSGRVTLFF. The CDR3 DNA follows: TGTGCCAGCAGTTACGGGACTAGCGGGAGGGTTACGCTGTTTTTT.

The chain links TRBV28 to TRBJ2-5; possibly TRBD2 for D (6 bases). This CDR3 contains 14 residues. V gave up 6 bases and J gave up 5 bases, with 16 bases separating them. Germline V gene sequence: CDR1 MDHEN, CDR2 SYDVKM. CDR3 in DNA: TGTGCCAGCAGCTCCTTTGCGGGGTCGGAGACCCAGTACTTC. It codes for CASSSFAGSETQYF.

This rearrangement joins TRBV6-5 to TRBJ1-5; 8 bases are shared with TRBD1. The V and J ends lost 4 bases and 4 bases, in that order; junction bases with no gene match: 3. Germline CDR1 and CDR2: MNHEY and SVGAGI. The CDR3 has 14 amino acids. The CDR3 DNA reads as TGTGCCAGCAGTTCGACAGGGGCTAATCAGCCCCAGCATTTT. It specifies CASSSTGANQPQHF.

The chain uses TRBV4-2 and TRBJ2-2, with unresolved D. The CDR3 extends over 13 amino acids. Trimming took off 2 bases at V and 9 bases at J, with 10 bases between the two ends. CDR1 is LGHNA and CDR2 is YNFKEQ in the germline V gene. The CDR3 DNA reads as TGTGCCAGCAGCCAACCCCCCAGCCGGGAGCTGTTTTTT. Translated: CASSQPPSRELFF.

The V call is TRBV5-6, the J call TRBJ2-7; D call uncertain. Per germline, CDR1 SGHDT and CDR2 YYEEEE. The CDR3 is 11 amino acids. Trimming pared 4 bases from V and 7 bases from J, leaving 9 bases between. CDR3 coding DNA: TGTGCCAGCAGCCTGGTATCAGAGCAGTACTTC. Its protein is CASSLVSEQYF. Supplemented by reference TRBV5-6 and TRBJ2-7, the full variable domain reads DAGVTQSPTHLIKTRGQQVTLRCSPKSGHDTVSWYQQALGQGPQFIFQYYEEEERQRGNFPDRFSGHQFPNYSSELNVNALLLGDSALYLCASSLVSEQYFGPGTRLTVT.

The chain carries TRBV9 and TRBJ2-7; 7 bases align to TRBD1. This CDR3 comprises 14 residues. Germline CDR1 SGDLS, CDR2 YYNGEE. Trimming removed 7 bases from V and 0 bases from J; junction bases left unmatched: 7. CDR3 nucleotides: TGTGCCAGCGGACGTACAGGGGACTCCTACGAGCAGTACTTC. The encoded protein is CASGRTGDSYEQYF.

The rearrangement links TRBV4-1 to TRBJ2-7, with a possible D match to TRBD2 (6 bases). The CDR3 is 16 residues long. The V gene's germline CDR1 is MGHRA and CDR2 YSYEKL. V was pared by 1 base and J by 2 bases, with 15 bases between. The chain's CDR3 is CASSQVSGVSAYEQYF. CDR3 nucleotide sequence: TGCGCCAGCAGCCAAGTATCGGGGGTAAGCGCCTACGAGCAGTACTTC.

In this sample, this clone turned up once. One end of the junction varies from germline; a read error may be responsible. The chain joins TRBV18 to TRBJ2-3; D uncertain. The CDR3 is 13 amino acids. Germline lookup yields CDR1 KGHSH and CDR2 LQKENI. CDR3 sequence: CASSPPNPTTLYF. CDR3 nucleotide sequence: TGTGCCAGCTCACCCCCCAATCCCACGACGCTGTATTTT.

The V gene is TRBV10-3, the J gene TRBJ2-7; 9 nucleotides agree with TRBD1. After removal of 10 bases from V and 0 bases from J, the junction contained 10 bases not matched to a gene. Germline CDR1 is ENHRY and CDR2 is SYGVKD. CDR3 size: 15 residues. Written as DNA, the CDR3 is TGTGCCACCTTGGCACAGGGGGCGAGCTCCTACGAGCAGTACTTC. This sequence encodes CATLAQGASSYEQYF.

CDR3 sequence (DNA): TGCAGCGCCGAAGTTTTGGGACTCCTAAACACCGGGGAGCTGTTTTTT. Its translation is CSAEVLGLLNTGELFF. The rearrangement uses TRBV29-1 and TRBJ2-2; D perhaps matches TRBD2 (6 bases). CDR1 is SQVTM, CDR2 ANQGSEA, per germline. V lost 7 bases, J lost 2 bases, and 20 bases lay in between. The length of the CDR3 is 16 residues.